This passage covers 7 T cell receptor beta chains from one sample sequenced in a study of Ad26.COV2.S vaccination and SARS-CoV-2 variants. Produced via immunoSEQ multiplex PCR; TCRdb's table is partial and in-frame only. Altogether 510,000 or so clones are present, 87% being singletons, with the ten largest covering around 13%. The sample's treatment: around 19 received Ad26.COV2.S at low or high dose, single or two shots; a few received placebo; per-sample allocation not given. Material that was analyzed had been drawn on day 63 after the first vaccine or placebo injection. Sequenced material: peripheral blood, taken in a trial of Ad26.COV2.S vaccine versus placebo. All receptors come from a person between 18 and 65 years old who received the Ad26.COV2.S COVID-19 vaccine or a placebo.

V is TRBV6-5 and J is TRBJ2-2, with D unresolved. CDR1 MNHEY and CDR2 SVGAGI come from the germline V gene. V lost 6 bases, J lost 6 bases, and 8 bases lay in between. This CDR3 comprises 12 residues. The CDR3 loop is CASSSGAGELFF. CDR3 bases: TGTGCCAGCAGCAGTGGTGCCGGGGAGCTGTTTTTT.

The J gene is TRBJ2-3, the V gene TRBV13; D gene ambiguous. The CDR3 totals 13 residues. V lost 8 bases and J lost 1, with 10 bases in between. CDR1 and CDR2 (germline): PRHDT, FYEKMQ (reference sequence). The chain's CDR3 is CASRTWGTDTQYF. In DNA, the CDR3 is TGTGCCAGCCGGACCTGGGGCACAGATACGCAGTATTTT.

With regard to this clone: The same CDR3 also results from other DNA sequences found in this sample. The chain uses TRBV28 and TRBJ2-7, with D hard to call. The CDR3 has 10 residues. Germline loops: CDR1 MDHEN, CDR2 SYDVKM. V was clipped by 8 bases and J by 1 base, with 3 bases between them. In DNA form, the CDR3 reads TGTGCCAGCGGTTCCTACGAGCAGTACTTC. It codes for CASGSYEQYF.

This chain connects TRBV5-1 to TRBJ2-3; perhaps TRBD1 as D (6 bases). The CDR3 spans 15 residues. Germline assignment: CDR1 SGHRS and CDR2 YFSETQ. Trimming stripped 4 bases from V and 2 bases from J, with 14 bases between. The CDR3 DNA reads TGCGCCAGCAGCCTGCAGGGGTCCCCCACAGATACGCAGTATTTT. Its protein product is CASSLQGSPTDTQYF.

The V call is TRBV28, the J call TRBJ2-7, with TRBD2 matching over 8 bases. Germline V gives CDR1 MDHEN, CDR2 SYDVKM. The CDR3 has 15 amino acids. Losses at the gene ends were 6 bases for V and 4 bases for J; bases not matched to a gene: 11. The CDR3 bases are TGTGCCAGCAGACTAGCGGCTTACGCAGCTTACGAGCAGTACTTC. This gives the protein CASRLAAYAAYEQYF.

V and J are TRBV4-2 and TRBJ2-3, with D hard to call. CDR3 length: 15 amino acids. CDR1 LGHNA and CDR2 YNFKEQ come from the germline V gene. Trimming removed 2 bases from V and 4 bases from J, with 13 bases in between. The CDR3 DNA follows: TGTGCCAGCAGCCAAACAGCCATAATTTCAGATACGCAGTATTTT. Protein product: CASSQTAIISDTQYF.

The chain carries TRBV28 and TRBJ2-7; D remains ambiguous. V lost 5 bases to trimming and J lost 2 bases, with 10 bases between them. The V gene's germline CDR1 is MDHEN and CDR2 SYDVKM. The CDR3 has 13 residues. CDR3 amino acids: CASSTPGAYEQYF. The CDR3 bases are TGTGCCAGCAGTACTCCGGGCGCCTACGAGCAGTACTTC.